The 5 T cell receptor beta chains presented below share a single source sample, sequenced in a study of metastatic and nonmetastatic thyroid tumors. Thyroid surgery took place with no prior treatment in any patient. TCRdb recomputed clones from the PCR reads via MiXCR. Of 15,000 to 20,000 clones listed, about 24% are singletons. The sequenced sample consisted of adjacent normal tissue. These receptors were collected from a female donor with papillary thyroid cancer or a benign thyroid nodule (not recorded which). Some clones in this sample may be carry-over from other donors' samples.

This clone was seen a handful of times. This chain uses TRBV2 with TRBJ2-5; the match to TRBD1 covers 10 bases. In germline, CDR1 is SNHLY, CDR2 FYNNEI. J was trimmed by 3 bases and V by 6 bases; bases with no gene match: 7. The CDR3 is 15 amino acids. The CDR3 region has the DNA TGTGCCAGCAGCTTGACAGGGGGCGAAAAAGAGACCCAGTACTTC. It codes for CASSLTGGEKETQYF.

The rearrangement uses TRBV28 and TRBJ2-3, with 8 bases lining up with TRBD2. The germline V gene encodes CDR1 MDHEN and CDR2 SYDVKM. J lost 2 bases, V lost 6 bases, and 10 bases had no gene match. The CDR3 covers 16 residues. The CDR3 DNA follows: TGTGCCAGCAGCCTCACTTTAGCGGGAATCACAGATACGCAGTATTTT. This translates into CASSLTLAGITDTQYF.

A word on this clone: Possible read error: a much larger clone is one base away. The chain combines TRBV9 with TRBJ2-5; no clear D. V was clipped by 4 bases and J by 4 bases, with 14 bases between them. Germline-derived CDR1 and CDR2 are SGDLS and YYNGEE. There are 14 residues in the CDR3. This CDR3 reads CASSSLTAPETQYF. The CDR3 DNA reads TGTGCCAGCAGCTCATTGACCGCGCCAGAGACCCAGTACTTC.

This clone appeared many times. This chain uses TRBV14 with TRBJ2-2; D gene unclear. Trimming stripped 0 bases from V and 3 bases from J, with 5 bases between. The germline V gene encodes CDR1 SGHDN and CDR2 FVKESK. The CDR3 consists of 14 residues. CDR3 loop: CASSQDFYTGELFF. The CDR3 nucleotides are TGTGCCAGCAGCCAAGACTTCTACACCGGGGAGCTGTTTTTT.

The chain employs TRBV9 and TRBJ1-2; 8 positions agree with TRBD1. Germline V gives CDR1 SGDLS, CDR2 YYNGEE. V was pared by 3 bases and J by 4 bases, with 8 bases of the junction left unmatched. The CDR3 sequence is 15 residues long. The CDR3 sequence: CASSASTGVVYGYTF. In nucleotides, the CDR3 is TGTGCCAGCAGCGCGTCGACAGGGGTCGTCTATGGCTACACCTTC.